This T cell receptor beta chain was recorded in a study of OX40 agonist ivuxolimab in advanced cancers. Clones were sequenced by immunoSEQ multiplex PCR, and TCRdb holds only the in-frame ones, with some missing. The sample shows around 64,000 clones, over 65% of them seen only once. Germline CDR1 SGHNT, CDR2 YYREEE (reference sequence). The V and J ends lost 1 base and 3 bases respectively, with 4 bases between them. This CDR3 is built from 12 residues. This TCR was sampled from an adult with an advanced solid tumor such as melanoma, head and neck, liver or kidney cancer. The chain combines TRBV5-4 with TRBJ1-1; D is ambiguous. The input for sequencing was CD4+ or CD8+ T cells sorted from blood, taken in a trial of the OX40 agonist ivuxolimab. The CDR3 here is CASSLLDTEAFF. CDR3 DNA: TGTGCCAGCAGCTTGTTGGACACTGAAGCTTTCTTT.